These 19 T cell receptor beta chains were sequenced from one sample in a study of T cells in Graves' hyperthyroidism and ophthalmopathy. Authors of the study amplified TCR beta CDR3 regions from RNA transcripts. The study used the HTBI primer set for a first-round RT-PCR of the TCR CDR3. TCRdb called the multiplex PCR reads again in MiXCR, with one record for every CDR3 protein. The sample has 700,000 or so distinct CDR3 sequences; roughly 15% are singletons. Sequencing was performed on blood. These TCRs come from a man aged 18 to 30 with Graves' hyperthyroidism.

With respect to this clonotype: A much larger clone is a single base away; this may be a read error. V and J are TRBV11-1 and TRBJ2-7; D not resolved. Germline CDR1 SGHAT, CDR2 FQDESV (reference sequence). CDR3 length: 16 residues. The V end was cut by 2 bases, the J end by 1 base, with 15 bases between. The CDR3 is CASSLFAQKESYEQYF. DNA for the CDR3: TGTGCCAGCAGCTTATTCGCACAAAAGGAATCCTACGAGCAGTACTTC.

The sample holds a few counts of this clonotype. V and J are TRBV6-1 and TRBJ1-2; TRBD1 agrees at 8 bases. Germline CDR1 MNHNS, CDR2 SASEGT. This CDR3 comprises 13 residues. Losses at the gene ends were 5 bases for V and 7 bases for J; bases not matched to a gene: 6. The CDR3 sequence: CASSWTGWGGYTF. The CDR3 nucleotides read TGTGCCAGCAGTTGGACAGGGTGGGGTGGCTACACCTTC.

Concerning this clonotype itself: A much larger clone differs by one base, so this may be a read error. V gene TRBV20-1 combines with J gene TRBJ2-1; TRBD2 matches 8 bases. Germline V gene sequence: CDR1 DFQATT, CDR2 SNEGSKA (reference sequence). This CDR3 region has 15 residues. V trimming: 3 bases; J trimming: 2 bases; junction bases outside the gene matches: 6. For the CDR3, the DNA is TGCAGTGCTAGCTGGCGGGAGGCCCCCTACAATGAGCAGTTCTTC. As protein: CSASWREAPYNEQFF.

In this sample, this clonotype turned up a few times. V is TRBV28 and J is TRBJ2-1; TRBD2 agrees at 10 bases. There are 14 residues in the CDR3. V was pared by 6 bases and J by 4 bases, with 3 bases of the junction left unmatched. CDR1 and CDR2 (germline): MDHEN, SYDVKM. The CDR3 bases are TGTGCCAGCAGAAGTAGCGGGAGGTACAATGAGCAGTTCTTC. This codes for CASRSSGRYNEQFF.

This clonotype was counted only a few times. Germline and junction disagree at one end, which may indicate a read error. The chain is built from TRBV6-2 or TRBV6-3 and TRBJ2-3, with a tentative D call TRBD2 (6 bases). Germline-derived CDR1 and CDR2 are MNHEY and SVGEGT. The CDR3 is 15 residues long. This CDR3 reads CARSARDRTMDTQYF. In DNA form, the CDR3 reads TGTGCCCGCAGCGCCCGGGACCGGACTATGGATACGCAGTATTTT.

In its sample, this clonotype was seen many times. The rearrangement uses TRBV20-1 and TRBJ2-3, with TRBD2 as a possible D gene (7 bases). The V end lost 0 bases, the J end lost 4 bases, and 14 bases lay between the germline ends. Germline assignment: CDR1 DFQATT and CDR2 SNEGSKA (reference sequence). This CDR3 is 15 amino acids long. CDR3 in DNA: TGCAGTGCTAGAGAACTTGGGGGGGCGCCAGATACGCAGTATTTT. Amino acids: CSARELGGAPDTQYF.

This clonotype was observed at least ten times. The chain recombines TRBV27 with TRBJ2-1, with TRBD2 matching 10 bases. The V and J ends lost 5 bases and 3 bases, in that order; junction bases with no gene match: 1. In germline, CDR1 is MNHEY, CDR2 SMNVEV (reference sequence). The CDR3 is made up of 14 amino acids. CDR3 amino acids: CASSGTSDYNEQFF. CDR3 DNA sequence: TGTGCCAGCAGTGGGACTAGCGACTACAATGAGCAGTTCTTC.

In this sample, this clonotype turned up many times. The V gene is TRBV24-1, the J gene TRBJ2-3; 8 bases are shared with TRBD1. The CDR3 contains 17 residues. CDR1 and CDR2 from the germline V gene are KGHDR and SFDVKD. J lost 0 bases, V lost 2 bases, and 6 bases had no gene match. CDR3 region: CATSDSNQGASTDTQYF. The CDR3 DNA sequence: TGTGCCACCAGTGATTCGAACCAGGGGGCTAGCACAGATACGCAGTATTTT.

This clonotype has ten or more counts. The J gene is TRBJ2-3, the V gene TRBV12-3 or TRBV12-4; TRBD1 matches at 8 bases. V was pared by 4 bases and J by 3 bases, with 9 bases of the junction left unmatched. The CDR3 contains 16 residues. The CDR3 protein is CASSSRTGKVTDTQYF. The CDR3 DNA reads as TGTGCCAGCAGTTCCCGGACAGGGAAGGTAACAGATACGCAGTATTTT.

This clonotype was seen only a few times. The rearrangement joins TRBV6-1 to TRBJ2-5; TRBD1 agrees at 7 bases. V lost 7 bases and J lost 5; bases outside the gene matches: 7. This CDR3 comprises 13 residues. Germline V lookup: CDR1 MNHNS, CDR2 SASEGT. The CDR3 nucleotides read TGTGCCAGCAAAGGACAGGAGGAGGAGACCCAGTACTTC. Protein: CASKGQEEETQYF.

This clonotype was found many times. This chain links TRBV28 with TRBJ1-2, with D uncertain. Germline V gene data show CDR1 as MDHEN and CDR2 as SYDVKM. The CDR3 extends over 13 amino acids. The V end lost 3 bases, the J end lost 4 bases, and 9 bases lay between the germline ends. The CDR3: CASSLSPVYGYTF. The CDR3 DNA is TGTGCCAGCAGTTTGTCCCCAGTCTATGGCTACACCTTC.

The chain recombines TRBV6-1 with TRBJ2-3, with 8 bases matching TRBD2. CDR3 length equals 12 residues. Germline trimming cut 8 bases from V and 4 bases from J; bases unmatched to any gene: 2. Germline values: CDR1 MNHNS, CDR2 SASEGT. CDR3: CASGAGADTQYF. The CDR3 bases are TGTGCCAGCGGAGCGGGGGCAGATACGCAGTATTTT.

At least ten counts were recorded for this clonotype. The chain employs TRBV5-1 and TRBJ2-5, with 10 bases that match TRBD1. The CDR3 is 17 amino acids. Per germline, CDR1 SGHRS and CDR2 YFSETQ. V was pared by 3 bases and J by 1 base, with 9 bases of the junction left unmatched. CDR3 protein: CASSSGGTGALQETQYF. The CDR3 DNA is TGCGCCAGCAGCTCCGGCGGGACAGGGGCCCTCCAAGAGACCCAGTACTTC.

The sample holds a few counts of this clonotype. The V gene is TRBV24-1, the J gene TRBJ2-2; unclear D gene. With 2 bases removed from V and 2 bases from J, the gap between germline ends came to 8 bases. This CDR3 spans 15 amino acids. Germline-derived CDR1 and CDR2 are KGHDR and SFDVKD. The CDR3 region is CATSDSGRNTGELFF. The CDR3 DNA reads as TGTGCCACCAGTGATTCAGGCCGTAACACCGGGGAGCTGTTTTTT.

The chain links TRBV19 to TRBJ2-1, with D possibly TRBD2 on 5 matching bases. The CDR3 length is 13 residues. Trimming cost V 5 bases and J 8 bases, with 13 bases left between them. Germline V gene data show CDR1 as LNHDA and CDR2 as SQIVND (reference sequence). The CDR3 DNA follows: TGTGCCAGTAGTCGGGGAAGGGTCGATGAGCAGTTCTTC. Residues: CASSRGRVDEQFF.

The rearrangement joins TRBV19 to TRBJ2-5; 7 bases map to TRBD2. After removal of 2 bases from V and 4 bases from J, the junction contained 7 bases not matched to a gene. CDR1 LNHDA and CDR2 SQIVND come from the germline V gene (reference sequence). The CDR3 is 15 residues long. The CDR3 here is CASSIMGGGGETQYF. The DNA of the CDR3 is TGTGCCAGTAGTATAATGGGGGGGGGTGGAGAGACCCAGTACTTC.

This clonotype was seen at least ten times. The CDR3 region has the DNA TGTGCCAGCAGTTTTGGGCAGGGGAGCGAGCAGTACTTC. It codes for CASSFGQGSEQYF. The rearrangement links TRBV12-3 or TRBV12-4 to TRBJ2-7; D is possibly TRBD1 (6 bases). The CDR3 contains 13 residues. Trimming left V 3 bases short and J 6 bases short, with 12 bases between.

J is TRBJ1-2 and V is TRBV15; D is unresolved. There are 11 residues in the CDR3. Germline lookup yields CDR1 LNHNV and CDR2 YYDKDF (reference sequence). Trimming shortened V by 0 bases and J by 7 bases, and 3 bases separated the two germline ends. For the CDR3, the DNA is TGTGCCACCAGCAGAGAGGGTGGCTACACCTTC. Translation: CATSREGGYTF.

The table lists this clonotype with a few counts. This chain links TRBV28 with TRBJ1-2, with a tentative D call TRBD1 (5 bases). The ends were cut back, 6 bases at V and 4 bases at J, with 15 bases in the middle. The CDR3 runs 14 residues. Germline loops: CDR1 MDHEN, CDR2 SYDVKM. In nucleotides, the CDR3 is TGTGCCAGCAGCCAGGGTCTGGCAGGCTATGGCTACACCTTC. Translation: CASSQGLAGYGYTF.